The clone carrying this T cell receptor (beta chain) was observed a handful of times. These data come from a study of early T cells in non-severe SARS-CoV-2 infection. Study context: Bulk RNA isolated from unsorted whole blood underwent sequencing; chains were not paired.

This CDR3 has 14 residues. V gave up 6 bases and J gave up 4 bases, with 15 bases separating them. Germline CDR1 reads SGHAT; CDR2 reads FQNNGV. Molecules of cDNA were individually given unique molecular identifiers that were attached to them. TCRdb reprocessed the 5' RACE reads via MiXCR and lists one record per CDR3 protein. The sample carries around 40,000 distinct CDR3 sequences, 11% recorded once. This chain joins TRBV11-2 and TRBJ1-1; D is ambiguous. This TCR came from an adult who was a healthcare worker with PCR-confirmed SARS-CoV-2 infection or an uninfected control (not recorded which). The sample taken for sequencing was whole blood. CDR3 amino acids: CASRLTSDPTEAFF. The CDR3, as DNA: TGTGCCAGCAGATTGACCTCCGACCCCACTGAAGCTTTCTTT.